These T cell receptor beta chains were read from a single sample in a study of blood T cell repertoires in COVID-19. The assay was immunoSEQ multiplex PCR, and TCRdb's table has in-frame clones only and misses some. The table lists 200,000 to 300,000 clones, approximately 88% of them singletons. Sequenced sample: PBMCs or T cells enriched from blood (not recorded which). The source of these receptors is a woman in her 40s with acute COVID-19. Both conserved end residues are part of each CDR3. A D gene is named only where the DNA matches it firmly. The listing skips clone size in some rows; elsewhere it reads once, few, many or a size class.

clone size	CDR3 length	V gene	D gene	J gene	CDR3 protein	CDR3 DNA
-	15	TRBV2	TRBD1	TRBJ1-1	CASVRDREVIAEAFF	TGTGCCAGCGTCCGGGACAGGGAGGTGATCGCTGAAGCTTTCTTT
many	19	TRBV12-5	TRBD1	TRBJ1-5	CASGLVNVTGGFSNQPQHF	TGTGCTAGTGGTTTGGTAAATGTAACAGGGGGCTTCAGCAATCAGCCCCAGCATTTT
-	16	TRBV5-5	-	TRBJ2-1	CASSLEAASSYNEQFF	TGTGCCAGCAGCTTGGAGGCAGCTAGCTCCTACAATGAGCAGTTCTTC
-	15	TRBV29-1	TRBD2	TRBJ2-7	CSVLLTGGGGYEQYF	TGCAGCGTTCTCCTGACGGGGGGAGGAGGCTACGAGCAGTACTTC
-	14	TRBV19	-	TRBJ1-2	CASRETAAGYGYTF	TGTGCCAGTAGGGAGACGGCCGCGGGCTATGGCTACACCTTC
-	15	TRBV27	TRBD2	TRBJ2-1	CASSPRTSVYNEQFF	TGTGCCAGCAGTCCCAGGACTAGCGTCTACAATGAGCAGTTCTTC
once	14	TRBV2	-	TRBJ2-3	CASRRTPSTDTQYF	TGTGCCAGCAGGAGGACTCCTAGCACAGATACGCAGTATTTT
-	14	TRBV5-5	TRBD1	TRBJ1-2	CASTSDRGRLFYTF	TGTGCCAGCACATCGGACAGGGGGCGCTTGTTCTACACCTTC
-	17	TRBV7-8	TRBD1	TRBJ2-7	CASSLTSTGQGYYGQYF	TGTGCCAGCAGCTTAACCAGCACGGGACAGGGCTACTACGGGCAGTACTTC
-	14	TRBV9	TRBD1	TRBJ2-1	CASSGQGAENEQFF	TGTGCCAGCAGTGGACAGGGGGCTGAAAATGAGCAGTTCTTC
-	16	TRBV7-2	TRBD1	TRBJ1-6	CASSLASTGEWSPLHF	TGTGCCAGCAGCTTAGCCTCGACAGGGGAGTGGTCACCCCTCCACTTT
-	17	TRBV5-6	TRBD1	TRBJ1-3	CASSLDGQGFGGNTIYF	TGTGCCAGCAGCTTGGACGGACAGGGGTTCGGGGGAAACACCATATATTTT
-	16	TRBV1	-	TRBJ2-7	CTSSRRLSGGRYEQYF	TGCACCAGCAGCCGGCGGCTTAGCGGGGGGCGCTACGAGCAGTACTTC
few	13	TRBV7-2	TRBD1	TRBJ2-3	CASSPTGVDTQYF	TGTGCCAGCAGCCCCACAGGGGTAGATACGCAGTATTTT
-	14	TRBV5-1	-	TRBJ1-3	CASSLAGVGNTIYF	TGCGCCAGCAGCTTGGCAGGGGTAGGAAACACCATATATTTT
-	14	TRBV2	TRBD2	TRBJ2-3	CASLAGGVTDTQYF	TGTGCCAGCCTAGCGGGAGGTGTTACAGATACGCAGTATTTT
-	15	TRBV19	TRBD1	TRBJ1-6	CASRGTGEFNSPLHF	TGTGCCAGCAGAGGGACAGGGGAATTTAATTCACCCCTCCACTTT
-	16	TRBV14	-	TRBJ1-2	CASSLNSWVGRDGYTF	TGTGCCAGCAGCCTGAACTCGTGGGTCGGGAGGGATGGCTACACCTTC
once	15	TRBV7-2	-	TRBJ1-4	CASSLGTALNEKLFF	TGTGCCAGCAGCTTAGGCACAGCCTTGAATGAAAAACTGTTTTTT
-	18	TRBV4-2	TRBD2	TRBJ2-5	CASSQGLAGGKYQETQYF	TGTGCCAGCAGCCAAGGGCTAGCGGGAGGGAAGTACCAAGAGACCCAGTACTTC
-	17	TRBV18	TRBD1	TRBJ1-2	CASSPAPGQGTNYGYTF	TGTGCCAGCTCACCCGCTCCGGGACAGGGGACTAACTATGGCTACACCTTC
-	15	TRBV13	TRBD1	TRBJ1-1	CASSFTGTGETEAFF	TGTGCCAGCAGCTTTACCGGGACAGGGGAAACTGAAGCTTTCTTT
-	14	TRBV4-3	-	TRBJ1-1	CASSQVAGATEAFF	TGCGCCAGCAGCCAAGTTGCGGGGGCCACTGAAGCTTTCTTT